This TCR beta chain was identified during a study of T cell responses to AZD1222 COVID-19 vaccine. Study-wide points: Spike-specific TCR breadth and depth both grew after two AZD1222 doses. Repertoire collection took place solely once the T cell response had peaked. Just a handful of people given AZD1222 tested seropositive at baseline. It should be noted that donors were predominantly white British and more often female, and clonal diversity was possibly underestimated.

The CDR3 runs 14 residues. Germline assignment: CDR1 MNHEY and CDR2 SVGAGI. Between the trimmed V and J ends, which lost 0 bases and 10 bases, there was a span of 13 bases. Concerning this clone: The antigen is unknown.

Profiled with immunoSEQ multiplex PCR; TCRdb holds only in-frame clones, not every one. The sample includes about 270,000 clones, roughly 93% of them seen just once. The clonotype was recovered from an adult who received the AZD1222 COVID-19 vaccine. Source: peripheral blood, taken 28 days after the second AZD1222 dose. The chain carries TRBV6-5 and TRBJ1-5; D uncertain. CDR3 region: CASSYSAGRGPQHF. The CDR3, as DNA: TGTGCCAGCAGTTACTCGGCAGGCCGGGGACCCCAGCATTTT.